The clone carrying this T cell receptor (beta chain) was seen only a few times. The antigen is undetermined. These data originate in a study of cytomegalovirus exposure and HLA in healthy donors. In the PCR, 60 Vbeta and 13 Jbeta primers were used. Repertoires were generated with immunoSEQ multiplex PCR, while TCRdb's copy carries only in-frame clones and drops some. The sample has about 190,000 clones; 75% to 85% are singletons. Germline V gives CDR1 GTSNPN, CDR2 SVGIG (reference sequence). V lost 5 bases and J lost 4; bases outside the gene matches: 1. The CDR3 loop spans 13 amino acids. Study-wide points: There were around 160 TCR beta chains listed as cytomegalovirus-associated.

This chain connects TRBV30 to TRBJ1-6; 8 bases are shared with TRBD1. Sequencing was performed on PBMCs. This sequence originates from a woman under 30 in good health and CMV-seropositive. The CDR3, as DNA: TGTGCCTGGGGACAGGGTTATAATTCACCCCTCCACTTT. Translating gives CAWGQGYNSPLHF.